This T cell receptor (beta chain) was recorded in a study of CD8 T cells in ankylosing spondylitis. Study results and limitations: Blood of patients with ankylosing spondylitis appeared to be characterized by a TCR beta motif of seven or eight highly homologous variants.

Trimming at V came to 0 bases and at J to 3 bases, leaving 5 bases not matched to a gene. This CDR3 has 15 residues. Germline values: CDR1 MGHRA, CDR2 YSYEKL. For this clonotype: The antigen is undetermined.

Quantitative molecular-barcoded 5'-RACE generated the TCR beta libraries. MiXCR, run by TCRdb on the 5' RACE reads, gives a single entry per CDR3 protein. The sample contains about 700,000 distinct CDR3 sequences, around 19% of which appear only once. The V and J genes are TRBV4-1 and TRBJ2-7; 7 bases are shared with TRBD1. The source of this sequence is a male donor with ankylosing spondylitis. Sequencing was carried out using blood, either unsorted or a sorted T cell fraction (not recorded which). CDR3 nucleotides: TGCGCCAGCAGCCAAGATCCGGGACAGTTCTACGAGCAGTACTTC. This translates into CASSQDPGQFYEQYF.